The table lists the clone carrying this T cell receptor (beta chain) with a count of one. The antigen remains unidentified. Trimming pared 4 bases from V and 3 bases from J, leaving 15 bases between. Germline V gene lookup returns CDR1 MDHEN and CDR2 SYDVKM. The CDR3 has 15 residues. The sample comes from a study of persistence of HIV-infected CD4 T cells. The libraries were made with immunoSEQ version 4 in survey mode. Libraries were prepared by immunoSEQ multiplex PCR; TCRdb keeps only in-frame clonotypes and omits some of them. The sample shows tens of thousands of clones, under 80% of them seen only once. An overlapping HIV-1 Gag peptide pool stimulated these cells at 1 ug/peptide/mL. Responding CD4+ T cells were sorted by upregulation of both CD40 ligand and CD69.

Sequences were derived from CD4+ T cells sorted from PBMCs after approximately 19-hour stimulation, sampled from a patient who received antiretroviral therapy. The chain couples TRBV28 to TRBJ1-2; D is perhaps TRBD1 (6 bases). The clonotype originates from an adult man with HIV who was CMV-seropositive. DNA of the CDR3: TGTGCCAGCAGTTCTTGGAGACAGGTCCACTATGGCTACACCTTC. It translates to CASSSWRQVHYGYTF.